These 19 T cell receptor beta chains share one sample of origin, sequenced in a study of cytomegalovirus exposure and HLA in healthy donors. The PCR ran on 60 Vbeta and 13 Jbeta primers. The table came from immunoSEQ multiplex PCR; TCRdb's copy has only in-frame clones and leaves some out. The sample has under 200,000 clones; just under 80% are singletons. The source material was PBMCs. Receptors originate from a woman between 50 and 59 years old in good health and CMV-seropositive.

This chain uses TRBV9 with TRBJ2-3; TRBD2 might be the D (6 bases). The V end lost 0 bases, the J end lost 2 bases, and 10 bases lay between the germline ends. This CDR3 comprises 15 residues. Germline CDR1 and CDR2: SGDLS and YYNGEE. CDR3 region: CASSVVSSATDTQYF. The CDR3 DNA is TGTGCCAGCAGCGTAGTTTCTAGCGCCACAGATACGCAGTATTTT.

The CDR3 region is CASSQGQFYEQYF. CDR3 DNA sequence: TGCGCCAGCAGCCAAGGACAGTTTTACGAGCAGTACTTC. The chain is built from TRBV4-1 and TRBJ2-7, with D tentatively TRBD1 (5 bases). Germline loops: CDR1 MGHRA, CDR2 YSYEKL. Deletions cut 1 base from V and 4 bases from J, with 8 bases between. The CDR3 totals 13 residues.

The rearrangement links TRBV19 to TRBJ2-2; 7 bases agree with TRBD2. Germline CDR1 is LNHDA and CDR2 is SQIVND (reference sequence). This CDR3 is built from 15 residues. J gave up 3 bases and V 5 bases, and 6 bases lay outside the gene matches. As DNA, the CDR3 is TGTGCCAGTAGTTCGGGGAGGGAACACACCGGGGAGCTGTTTTTT. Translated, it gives CASSSGREHTGELFF.

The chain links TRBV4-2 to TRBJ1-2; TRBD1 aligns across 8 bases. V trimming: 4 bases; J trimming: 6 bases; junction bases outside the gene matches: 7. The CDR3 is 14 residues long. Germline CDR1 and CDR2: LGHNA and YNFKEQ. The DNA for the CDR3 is TGTGCCAGCAGCCGACAGGGGCTCAATGATGGCTACACCTTC. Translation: CASSRQGLNDGYTF.

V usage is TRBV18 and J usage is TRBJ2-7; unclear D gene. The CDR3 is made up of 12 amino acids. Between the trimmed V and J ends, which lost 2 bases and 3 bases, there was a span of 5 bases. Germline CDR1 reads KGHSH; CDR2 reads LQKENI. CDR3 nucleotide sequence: TGTGCCAGCTCACCAACTGGCTACGAGCAGTACTTC. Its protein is CASSPTGYEQYF.

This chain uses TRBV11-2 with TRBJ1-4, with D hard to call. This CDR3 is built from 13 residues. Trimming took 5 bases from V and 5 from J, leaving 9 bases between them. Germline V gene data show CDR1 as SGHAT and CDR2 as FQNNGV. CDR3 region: CASSGGENEKLFF. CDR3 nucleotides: TGTGCCAGCAGCGGAGGAGAGAATGAAAAACTGTTTTTT.

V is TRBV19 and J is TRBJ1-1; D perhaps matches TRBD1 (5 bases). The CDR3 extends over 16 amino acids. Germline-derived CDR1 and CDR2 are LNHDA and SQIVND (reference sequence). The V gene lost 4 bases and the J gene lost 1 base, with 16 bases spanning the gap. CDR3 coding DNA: TGTGCCAGTAGTACCTCCCGGGGAGGGGCGAACACTGAAGCTTTCTTT. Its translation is CASSTSRGGANTEAFF.

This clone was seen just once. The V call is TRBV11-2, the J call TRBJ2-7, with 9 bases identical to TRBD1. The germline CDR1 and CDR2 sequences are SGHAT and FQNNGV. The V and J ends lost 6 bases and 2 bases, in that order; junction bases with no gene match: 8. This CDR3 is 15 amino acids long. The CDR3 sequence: CASSSYGTGTYEQYF. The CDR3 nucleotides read TGTGCCAGCAGTTCGTACGGGACAGGGACCTACGAGCAGTACTTC. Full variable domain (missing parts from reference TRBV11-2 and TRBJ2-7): EAGVAQSPRYKIIEKRQSVAFWCNPISGHATLYWYQQILGQGPKLLIQFQNNGVVDDSQLPKDRFSAERLKGVDSTLKIQPAKLEDSAVYLCASSSYGTGTYEQYFGPGTRLTVT.

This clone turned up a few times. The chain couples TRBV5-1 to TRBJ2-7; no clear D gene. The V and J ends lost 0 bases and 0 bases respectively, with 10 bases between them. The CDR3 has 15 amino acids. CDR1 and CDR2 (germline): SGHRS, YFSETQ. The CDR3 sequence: CASSLGGLLSYEQYF. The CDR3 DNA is TGCGCCAGCAGCTTGGGCGGTCTTCTCTCCTACGAGCAGTACTTC.

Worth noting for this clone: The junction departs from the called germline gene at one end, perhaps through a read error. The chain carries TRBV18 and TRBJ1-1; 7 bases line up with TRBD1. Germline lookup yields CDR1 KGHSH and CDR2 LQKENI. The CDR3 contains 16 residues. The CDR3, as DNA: TGTGCCAGCTTACCACCGAGACAGGGCCGGAACACTGAAGCTTTCTTT. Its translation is CASLPPRQGRNTEAFF.

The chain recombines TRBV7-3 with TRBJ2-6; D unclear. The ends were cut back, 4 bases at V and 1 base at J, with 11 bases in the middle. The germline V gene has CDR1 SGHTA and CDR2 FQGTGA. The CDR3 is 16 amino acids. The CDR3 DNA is TGTGCCAGCAGCTCCATTTCGGAGTCTGGGGCCAACGTCCTGACTTTC. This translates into CASSSISESGANVLTF. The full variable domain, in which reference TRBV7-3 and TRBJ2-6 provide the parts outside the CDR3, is GAGVSQTPSNKVTEKGKYVELRCDPISGHTALYWYRQSLGQGPEFLIYFQGTGAADDSGLPNDRFFAVRPEGSVSTLKIQRTERGDSAVYLCASSSISESGANVLTFGAGSRLTVL.

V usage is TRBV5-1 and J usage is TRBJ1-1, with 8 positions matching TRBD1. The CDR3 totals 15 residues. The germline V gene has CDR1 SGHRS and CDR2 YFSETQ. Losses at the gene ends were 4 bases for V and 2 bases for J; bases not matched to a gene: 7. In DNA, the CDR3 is TGCGCCAGCAGCCCCCGGACAGGGACCAACACTGAAGCTTTCTTT. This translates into CASSPRTGTNTEAFF. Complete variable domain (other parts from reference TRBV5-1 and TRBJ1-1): KAGVTQTPRYLIKTRGQQVTLSCSPISGHRSVSWYQQTPGQGLQFLFEYFSETQRNKGNFPGRFSGRQFSNSRSEMNVSTLELGDSALYLCASSPRTGTNTEAFFGQGTRLTVV.

CDR3 nucleotide sequence: TGTGCCAGCTCACCGACCCAGTCTTTGGGGGCTGGCACTGAAGCTTTCTTT. This encodes CASSPTQSLGAGTEAFF. The J gene is TRBJ1-1, the V gene TRBV18; possibly TRBD1 for D (6 bases). This CDR3 comprises 17 residues. V lost 3 bases, J lost 4 bases, and 21 bases lay in between. CDR1 is KGHSH and CDR2 is LQKENI in the germline V gene. The complete variable domain, with remaining parts taken from reference TRBV18 and TRBJ1-1, reads NAGVMQNPRHLVRRRGQEARLRCSPMKGHSHVYWYRQLPEEGLKFMVYLQKENIIDESGMPKERFSAEFPKEGPSILRIQQVVRGDSAAYFCASSPTQSLGAGTEAFFGQGTRLTVV.

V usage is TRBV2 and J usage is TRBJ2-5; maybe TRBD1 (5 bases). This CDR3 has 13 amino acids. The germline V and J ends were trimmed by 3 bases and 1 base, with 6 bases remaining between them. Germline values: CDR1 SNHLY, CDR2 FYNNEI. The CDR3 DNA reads TGTGCCAGCAGTGAGGACACCCAAGAGACCCAGTACTTC. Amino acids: CASSEDTQETQYF.

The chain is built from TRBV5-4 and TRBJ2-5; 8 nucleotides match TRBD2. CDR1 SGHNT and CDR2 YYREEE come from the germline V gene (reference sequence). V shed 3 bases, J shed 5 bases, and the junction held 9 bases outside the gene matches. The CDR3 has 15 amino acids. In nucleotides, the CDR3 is TGTGCCAGCAGCTCGGGGGGGACGGTTCGGGAGACCCAGTACTTC. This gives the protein CASSSGGTVRETQYF.

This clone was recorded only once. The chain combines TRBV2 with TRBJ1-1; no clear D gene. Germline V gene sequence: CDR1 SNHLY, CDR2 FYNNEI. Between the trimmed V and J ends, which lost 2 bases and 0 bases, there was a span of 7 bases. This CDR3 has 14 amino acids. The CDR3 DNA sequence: TGTGCCAGCAGTGAACGGAGGGTGAACACTGAAGCTTTCTTT. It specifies CASSERRVNTEAFF.

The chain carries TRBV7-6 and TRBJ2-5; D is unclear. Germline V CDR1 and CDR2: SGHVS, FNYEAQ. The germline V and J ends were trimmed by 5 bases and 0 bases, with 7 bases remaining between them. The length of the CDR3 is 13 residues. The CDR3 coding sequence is TGTGCCAGCAGCGAGTCTAACCAAGAGACCCAGTACTTC. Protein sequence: CASSESNQETQYF.

The CDR3 region has the DNA TGTGCCAGCAGCGGACGGGACAGGGGGCTTGAAAAACTGTTTTTT. Its protein product is CASSGRDRGLEKLFF. V gene TRBV11-1 combines with J gene TRBJ1-4, with 12 bases lining up with TRBD1. Germline CDR1 SGHAT, CDR2 FQDESV (reference sequence). There are 15 residues in the CDR3. With 5 bases clipped from V and 7 bases from J, the junction kept 5 bases outside the gene matches. Combining the CDR3 with reference TRBV11-1 and TRBJ1-4 gives the whole variable domain EAEVAQSPRYKITEKSQAVAFWCDPISGHATLYWYRQILGQGPELLVQFQDESVVDDSQLPKDRFSAERLKGVDSTLKIQPAELGDSAMYLCASSGRDRGLEKLFFGSGTQLSVL.

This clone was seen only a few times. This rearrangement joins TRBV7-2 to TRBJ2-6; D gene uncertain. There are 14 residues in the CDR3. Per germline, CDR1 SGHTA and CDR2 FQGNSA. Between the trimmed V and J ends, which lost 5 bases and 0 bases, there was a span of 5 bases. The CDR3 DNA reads TGTGCCAGCAGCAGCTACTCTGGGGCCAACGTCCTGACTTTC. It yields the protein CASSSYSGANVLTF. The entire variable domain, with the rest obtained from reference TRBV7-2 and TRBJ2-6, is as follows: GAGVSQSPSNKVTEKGKDVELRCDPISGHTALYWYRQSLGQGLEFLIYFQGNSAPDKSGLPSDRFSAERTGGSVSTLTIQRTQQEDSAVYLCASSSYSGANVLTFGAGSRLTVL.